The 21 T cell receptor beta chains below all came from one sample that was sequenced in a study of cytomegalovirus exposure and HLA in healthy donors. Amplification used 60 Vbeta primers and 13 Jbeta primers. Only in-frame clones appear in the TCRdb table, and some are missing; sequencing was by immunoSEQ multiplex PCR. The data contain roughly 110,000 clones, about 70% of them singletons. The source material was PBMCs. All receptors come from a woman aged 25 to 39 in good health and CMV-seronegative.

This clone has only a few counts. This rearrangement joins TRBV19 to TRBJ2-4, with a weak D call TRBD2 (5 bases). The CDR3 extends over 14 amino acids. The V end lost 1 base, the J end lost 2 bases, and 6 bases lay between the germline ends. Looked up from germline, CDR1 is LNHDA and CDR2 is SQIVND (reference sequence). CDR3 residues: CASSIAGTKNIQYF. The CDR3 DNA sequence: TGTGCCAGTAGTATAGCGGGAACCAAAAACATTCAGTACTTC.

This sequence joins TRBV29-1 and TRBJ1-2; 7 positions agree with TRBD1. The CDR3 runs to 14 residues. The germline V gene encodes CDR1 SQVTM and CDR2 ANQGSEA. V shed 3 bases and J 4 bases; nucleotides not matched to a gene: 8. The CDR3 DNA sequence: TGCAGCGTTGATGGAGGGGGCGCCGTCTATGGCTACACCTTC. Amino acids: CSVDGGGAVYGYTF.

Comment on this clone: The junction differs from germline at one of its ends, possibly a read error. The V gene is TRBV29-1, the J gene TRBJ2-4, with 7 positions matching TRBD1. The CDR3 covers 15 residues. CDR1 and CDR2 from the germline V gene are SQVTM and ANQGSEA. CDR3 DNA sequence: TGCAGCGTTAAAGAGGGACAGCTAGCCAAAAACATTCAGTACTTC. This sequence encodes CSVKEGQLAKNIQYF. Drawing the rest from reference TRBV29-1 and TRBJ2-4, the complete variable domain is SAVISQKPSRDICQRGTSLTIQCQVDSQVTMMFWYRQQPGQSLTLIATANQGSEATYESGFVIDKFPISRPNLTFSTLTVSNMSPEDSSIYLCSVKEGQLAKNIQYFGAGTRLSVL.

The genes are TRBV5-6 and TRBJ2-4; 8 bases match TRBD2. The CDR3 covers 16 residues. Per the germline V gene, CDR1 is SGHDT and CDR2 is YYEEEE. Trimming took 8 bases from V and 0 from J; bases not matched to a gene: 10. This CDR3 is CASRMELAAAKNIQYF. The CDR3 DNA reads TGTGCCAGTAGGATGGAACTAGCGGCAGCCAAAAACATTCAGTACTTC.

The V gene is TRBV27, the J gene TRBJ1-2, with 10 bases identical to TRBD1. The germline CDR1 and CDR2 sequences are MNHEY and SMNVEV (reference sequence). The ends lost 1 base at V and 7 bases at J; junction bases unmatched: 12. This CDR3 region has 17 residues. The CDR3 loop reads CASSLLGTGAGPGGYTF. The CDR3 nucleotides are TGTGCCAGCAGTTTATTGGGGACAGGGGCCGGTCCAGGTGGCTACACCTTC.

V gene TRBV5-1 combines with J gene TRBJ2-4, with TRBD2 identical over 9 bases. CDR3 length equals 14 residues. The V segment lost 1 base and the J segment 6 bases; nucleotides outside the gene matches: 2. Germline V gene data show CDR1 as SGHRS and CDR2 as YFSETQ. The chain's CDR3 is CASSLTSGLNIQYF. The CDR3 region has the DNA TGCGCCAGCAGCTTGACTAGCGGGCTAAACATTCAGTACTTC.

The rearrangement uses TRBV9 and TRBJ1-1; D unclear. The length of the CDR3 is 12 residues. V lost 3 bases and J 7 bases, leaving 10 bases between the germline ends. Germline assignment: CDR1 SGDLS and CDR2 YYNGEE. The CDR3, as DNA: TGTGCCAGCAGCGGAGATAATAGTGAAGCTTTCTTT. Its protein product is CASSGDNSEAFF.

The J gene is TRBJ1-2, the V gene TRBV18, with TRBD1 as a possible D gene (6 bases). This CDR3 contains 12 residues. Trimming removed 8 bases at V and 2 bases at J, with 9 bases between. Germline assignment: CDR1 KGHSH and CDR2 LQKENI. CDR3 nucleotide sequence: TGTGCCAGCCGTACAGGGAACTATGGCTACACCTTC. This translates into CASRTGNYGYTF.

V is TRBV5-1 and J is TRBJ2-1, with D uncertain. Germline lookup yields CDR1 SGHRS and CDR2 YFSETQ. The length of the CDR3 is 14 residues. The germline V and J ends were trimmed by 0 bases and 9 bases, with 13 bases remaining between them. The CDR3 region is CASSLASPNGEQFF. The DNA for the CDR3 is TGCGCCAGCAGCTTGGCTAGTCCCAACGGTGAGCAGTTCTTC.

The CDR3 sequence: CASSIGGTGTYEQYF. Written as DNA, the CDR3 is TGTGCCAGTAGTATAGGGGGGACAGGGACCTACGAGCAGTACTTC. This chain joins TRBV19 and TRBJ2-7, with 9 bases lining up with TRBD1. CDR1 LNHDA and CDR2 SQIVND come from the germline V gene (reference sequence). J was trimmed by 2 bases and V by 1 base; bases with no gene match: 3. This CDR3 has 15 amino acids.

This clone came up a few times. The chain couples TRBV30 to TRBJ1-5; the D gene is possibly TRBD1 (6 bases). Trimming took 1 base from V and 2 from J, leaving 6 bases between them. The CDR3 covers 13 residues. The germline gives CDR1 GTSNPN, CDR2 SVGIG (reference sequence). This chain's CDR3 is CAWSGGRNQPQHF. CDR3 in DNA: TGTGCCTGGAGTGGGGGGCGCAATCAGCCCCAGCATTTT.

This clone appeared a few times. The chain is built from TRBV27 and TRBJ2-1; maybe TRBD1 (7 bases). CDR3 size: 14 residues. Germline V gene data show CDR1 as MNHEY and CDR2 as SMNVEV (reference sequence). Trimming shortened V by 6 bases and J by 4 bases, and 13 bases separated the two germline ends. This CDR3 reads CASSLQGGYNEQFF. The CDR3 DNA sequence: TGTGCCAGCAGCCTCCAGGGGGGATACAATGAGCAGTTCTTC.

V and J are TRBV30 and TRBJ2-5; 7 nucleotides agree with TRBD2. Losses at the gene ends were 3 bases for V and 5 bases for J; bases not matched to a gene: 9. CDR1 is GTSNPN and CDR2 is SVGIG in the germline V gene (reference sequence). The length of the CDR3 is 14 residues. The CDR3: CAWRVPGGGETQYF. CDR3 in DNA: TGTGCCTGGAGGGTGCCGGGAGGAGGGGAGACCCAGTACTTC.

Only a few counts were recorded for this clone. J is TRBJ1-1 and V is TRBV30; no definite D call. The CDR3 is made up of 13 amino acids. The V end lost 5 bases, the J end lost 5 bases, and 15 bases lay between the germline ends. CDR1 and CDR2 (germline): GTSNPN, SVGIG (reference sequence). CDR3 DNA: TGTGCCTGGGAGAGTTACCAGGAAACTGAAGCTTTCTTT. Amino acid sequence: CAWESYQETEAFF.

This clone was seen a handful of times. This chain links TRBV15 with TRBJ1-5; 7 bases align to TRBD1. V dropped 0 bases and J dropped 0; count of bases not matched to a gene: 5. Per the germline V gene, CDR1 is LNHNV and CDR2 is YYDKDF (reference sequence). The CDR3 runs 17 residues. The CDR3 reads CATSRDPRDSSNQPQHF. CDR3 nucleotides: TGTGCCACCAGCAGAGATCCCCGGGACAGTAGCAATCAGCCCCAGCATTTT. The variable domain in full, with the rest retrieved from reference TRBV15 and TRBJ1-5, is DAMVIQNPRYQVTQFGKPVTLSCSQTLNHNVMYWYQQKSSQAPKLLFHYYDKDFNNEADTPDNFQSRRPNTSFCFLDIRSPGLGDTAMYLCATSRDPRDSSNQPQHFGDGTRLSIL.

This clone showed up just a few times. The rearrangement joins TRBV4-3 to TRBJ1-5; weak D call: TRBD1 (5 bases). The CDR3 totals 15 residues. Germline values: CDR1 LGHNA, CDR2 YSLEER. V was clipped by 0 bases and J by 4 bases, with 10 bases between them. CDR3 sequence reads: CASSQDGKGNQPQHF. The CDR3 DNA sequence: TGCGCCAGCAGCCAAGATGGAAAGGGGAATCAGCCCCAGCATTTT.

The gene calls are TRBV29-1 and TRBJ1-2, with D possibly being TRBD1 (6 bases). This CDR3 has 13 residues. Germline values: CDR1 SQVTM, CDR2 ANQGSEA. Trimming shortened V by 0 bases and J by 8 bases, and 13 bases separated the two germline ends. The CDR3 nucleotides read TGCAGCGTTGAAGAGGGAGGGGGAGGAGGCTACACCTTC. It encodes CSVEEGGGGGYTF.

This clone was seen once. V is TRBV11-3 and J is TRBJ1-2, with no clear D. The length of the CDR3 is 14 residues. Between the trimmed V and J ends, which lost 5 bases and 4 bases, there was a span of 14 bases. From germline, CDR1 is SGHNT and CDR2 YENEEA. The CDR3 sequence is CASSLQPGSYGYTF. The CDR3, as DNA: TGTGCCAGCAGCCTCCAGCCAGGTTCCTATGGCTACACCTTC.

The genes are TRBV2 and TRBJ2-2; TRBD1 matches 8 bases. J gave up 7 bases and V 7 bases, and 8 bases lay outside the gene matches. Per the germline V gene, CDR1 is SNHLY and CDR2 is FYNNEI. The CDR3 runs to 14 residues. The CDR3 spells CASTGQGPSGELFF. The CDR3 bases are TGTGCCAGCACCGGACAGGGACCGAGCGGGGAGCTGTTTTTT.

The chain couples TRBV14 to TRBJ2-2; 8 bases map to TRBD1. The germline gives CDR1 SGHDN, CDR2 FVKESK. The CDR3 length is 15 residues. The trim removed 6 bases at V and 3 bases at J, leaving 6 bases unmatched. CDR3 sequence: CASRPDREYTGELFF. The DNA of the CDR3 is TGTGCCAGCAGACCGGACAGGGAATACACCGGGGAGCTGTTTTTT.

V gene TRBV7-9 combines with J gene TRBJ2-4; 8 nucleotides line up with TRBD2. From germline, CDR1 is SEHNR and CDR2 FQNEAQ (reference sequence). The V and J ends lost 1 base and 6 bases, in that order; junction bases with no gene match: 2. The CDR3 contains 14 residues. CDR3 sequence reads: CASSLGTSRNIQYF. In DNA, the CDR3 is TGTGCCAGCAGCTTAGGGACTAGCAGAAACATTCAGTACTTC.